This T cell receptor (beta chain) was observed in a study of blood T cells in healthy people across ages (dated by TCRdb to the mid-2010s). General notes on the study: In model experiments, template switching captured roughly one uniquely barcoded TCR beta cDNA molecule for every two T cells. Using the same blood draw, the study looked at two additional independent replicas of 1 million unique cDNA reads for two donors, one aged 18 to 29 and the other aged 80 or older. The study measured age-related changes in TCR beta repertoire diversity using deep sequencing normalized with unique cDNA molecular identifiers. Donors were grouped into four age groups: young (average approximately 15 years), middle-aged (over 35), aged (roughly 62) and long-lived (less than 85). To avoid experimental bias, donors of different ages were randomly spread across the sequencing lanes. Summary of the overall study and its limitations: Observed TCR beta diversity correlated strongly with the percentage of naive T cells measured by flow cytometry. The CMV infection status of donors was not known, potentially confounding age-related changes in expanded clonotypes. As age increased, observed TCR beta diversity per million T cells dropped in a roughly linear way, and a significant reduction was already evident by age about 40. Compared with the aged group, the long-lived group had more naive CD4+ T cells, fewer expanded clones and increased TCR diversity, suggesting age selection. Estimates of total diversity from one million sequenced T cells were regarded as lower bounds and underestimates. Since profiling was done on bulk unsorted PBMCs, naive and antigen-experienced compartments could not be conclusively compared.

The sample holds a few counts of this clonotype. The antigen this receptor binds is unknown. No base quality values were provided; no much bigger clone lies one nucleotide off. The 35 to 40 donors, aged about 6 to 100 years, were systemically healthy Caucasian individuals from Russia. Each donor gave 8 to 10 milliliters of peripheral blood, collected into EDTA-treated Vacutainer tubes. Ficoll-Paque density-gradient centrifugation was used to isolate PBMCs, with at least 7 million per sample. Total RNA was extracted from PBMCs with Trizol reagent, with at least 5.5 micrograms obtained per sample. Naive CD45RAhigh/CD27high T cell percentages were measured by flow cytometry on a PBMC aliquot from every donor. Preparation of the library involved 5' RACE. The sample was run on an Illumina HiSeq 2500. A second PCR of roughly 7 to 11 cycles was performed with a sample-barcoded 5' primer and a J-beta primer mix. A template-switch 5' adaptor carrying 12 random nucleotides introduced a unique molecular identifier onto each TCR beta cDNA molecule. Each sample yielded at least 3 million CDR3-containing paired-end reads. The Mint cDNA synthesis kit, primed by a TRBC-specific oligonucleotide, was used to synthesize first-strand cDNA from all RNA. All cDNA was treated with uracil-DNA glycosylase and then went through a first 18-cycle PCR with the universal primers M1SS and BC2_uni_R. In the source study's methods: For normalization, 1 million high-quality reads, each with a distinct molecular identifier, were randomly selected from each sample. Instead of being binned into consensus sequences, reads with shared molecular identifiers were discarded. CDR3 identification, clonotype clustering and error correction used MiTCR with a Q25 quality threshold and the strictest error-elimination algorithm. A nonparametric unseen species model with Euler transformation was used to estimate a lower bound on total TCR beta diversity. TCRdb reran the public reads through fastp at Q25 and MiXCR, keeping productive beta chains. Every CDR3 protein is listed once, alongside the most common genes and DNA of its rows. What appears here as the V and J calls and clone size reflects TCRdb's work, not the paper's. This sample gives some 920,000 distinct CDR3 sequences in total; roughly 51% of them show up just once. The biggest ten clones account for roughly a fifth of the sample.

Trimming at the junction amounts to 4 bases on V and 3 bases on J, and the germline ends lie 16 bases apart. The cysteine opens and the phenylalanine closes a CDR3 of 15 amino acids. This entry keeps only the CDR3 DNA: 45 bases, framed from base 1. The sequenced material came from blood. The rearranged chain carries TRBV12-3 or TRBV12-4 and TRBJ2-7, with TRBD1 as a weak D call on 6 bases. This TCR was sampled from a woman aged 60-75 years in good health. The DNA sequence follows: TGTGCCAGCAGTTCGATGAGGACAGCCAACTACGAGCAGTACTTC. It translates as CASSSMRTANYEQYF.